This T cell receptor beta chain was sequenced for a study of T cell changes during pregnancy in multiple sclerosis. The CDR3 extends over 15 amino acids. The ends were cut back, 0 bases at V and 6 bases at J, with 12 bases in the middle. Germline V gene sequence: CDR1 MGHRA, CDR2 YSYEKL. Assay: immunoSEQ multiplex PCR; the TCRdb copy retains only in-frame clones and omits some. The sample holds about 35,000 clones, more than 90% seen once. The sequenced sample was peripheral blood, obtained in the third trimester of pregnancy. The genes are TRBV4-1 and TRBJ1-5; no firm D call. The origin of this receptor is a female donor in good health, enrolled as a control in a pregnancy study. The DNA for the CDR3 is TGCGCCAGCAGCCAAGATGGGGAGGGAGGTCAGCCCCAGCATTTT. Its translation: CASSQDGEGGQPQHF.